This entry lists 8 T cell receptor beta chains sequenced from one sample in a study of blood T cell repertoires in COVID-19 (dated by TCRdb to the early 2020s). The library was produced with the immunoSEQ multiplex PCR assay. Sourced from immuneACCESS, this table was stored by TCRdb with only in-frame sequences that have V and J called. A share of the clones is absent; for the studies checked, an unresolved V gene accounts for under half, and the remainder has no known explanation. The sample table holds approximately 76,000 clones, of which 85% were seen once. The top ten clones comprise 35% to 40% of the sample. Specimen: peripheral blood. The receptors stem from a woman aged 80 or over with active or convalescent COVID-19.

The gene calls are TRBV2 and TRBJ1-2; TRBD1 aligns across 7 bases. CDR3 size: 14 residues. The V segment lost 2 bases and the J segment 6 bases; nucleotides outside the gene matches: 6. Germline CDR1 and CDR2: SNHLY and FYNNEI. The CDR3 coding sequence is TGTGCCAGCAGTGAAAGGGGGCGACAGGATGGCTACACCTTC. It is translated as CASSERGRQDGYTF.

The chain joins TRBV19 to TRBJ1-5; D remains ambiguous. Per the germline V gene, CDR1 is LNHDA and CDR2 is SQIVND (reference sequence). The CDR3 contains 13 residues. V was shortened by 9 bases and J by 6 bases, with 15 bases between the two germline ends. CDR3 region: CASSPVLSQPQHF. The DNA of the CDR3 is TGTGCCAGCAGTCCCGTTTTGAGTCAGCCCCAGCATTTT.

The rearrangement links TRBV5-4 to TRBJ2-3; 8 bases are shared with TRBD2. The germline V gene has CDR1 SGHNT and CDR2 YYREEE (reference sequence). The V gene end was trimmed by 3 bases and the J gene end by 2 bases; junction bases not matched to a gene: 8. The CDR3 has 16 amino acids. The CDR3 region is CASSSERGPTTDTQYF. In DNA form, the CDR3 reads TGTGCCAGCAGCTCCGAGCGGGGGCCGACCACAGATACGCAGTATTTT.

The chain uses TRBV5-1 and TRBJ2-3; 7 bases map to TRBD1. The CDR3 covers 13 residues. Trimming cost V 4 bases and J 4 bases; bases outside gene matches: 3. CDR1 and CDR2 from the germline V gene are SGHRS and YFSETQ. Written as DNA, the CDR3 is TGCGCCAGCAGCAGGGGGCAATCAGATACGCAGTATTTT. Protein sequence: CASSRGQSDTQYF.

This clone was counted once. The chain joins TRBV27 to TRBJ1-2; 7 bases match TRBD1. Germline V CDR1 and CDR2: MNHEY, SMNVEV (reference sequence). This CDR3 comprises 14 residues. With V trimmed by 0 bases and J by 7 bases, 5 bases remained unmatched. The DNA of the CDR3 is TGTGCCAGCAGTTTATCAGGGACAGTACGTGGCTACACCTTC. It is translated as CASSLSGTVRGYTF.

V and J are TRBV28 and TRBJ2-3; the match to TRBD2 covers 10 bases. Germline V gene sequence: CDR1 MDHEN, CDR2 SYDVKM. CDR3 size: 17 residues. J lost 2 bases, V lost 5 bases, and 10 bases had no gene match. The CDR3 region is CASSRSGGAGLTDTQYF. The CDR3 bases are TGTGCCAGCAGTAGGAGCGGGGGGGCGGGCCTCACAGATACGCAGTATTTT.

The chain carries TRBV19 and TRBJ1-6, with TRBD1 identical over 8 bases. The V gene end was trimmed by 7 bases and the J gene end by 6 bases; junction bases not matched to a gene: 5. Germline assignment: CDR1 LNHDA and CDR2 SQIVND (reference sequence). This CDR3 is 14 amino acids long. The CDR3 DNA reads TGTGCCAGTACCACAGGGGGAACTAATTCACCCCTCCACTTT. Translating gives CASTTGGTNSPLHF.

V gene TRBV6-5 combines with J gene TRBJ1-1; 9 positions match TRBD1. V lost 3 bases and J lost 4; bases outside the gene matches: 9. Germline CDR1 reads MNHEY; CDR2 reads SVGAGI. This CDR3 has 16 residues. CDR3: CASSYPQGAGGTEAFF. In DNA form, the CDR3 reads TGTGCCAGCAGTTATCCACAGGGGGCGGGGGGCACTGAAGCTTTCTTT.